The rows below give T cell receptor beta chains drawn from one sample of a study of cytomegalovirus exposure and HLA in healthy donors. Assay used: immunoSEQ multiplex PCR; TCRdb lists only in-frame clones, some missing. This repertoire comprises 75,000 to 95,000 clones; its ten largest clones make up roughly 1.5%. The sample consisted of PBMCs. These receptor sequences come from a woman aged 55 to 70 in good health and CMV-seronegative. CDR3s leave out the opening cysteine and the closing phenylalanine or tryptophan.

J gene: TRBJ2-7; V gene: TRBV10-3; CDR3 protein: AISDRDRGTYEQY
J gene: TRBJ1-4; V gene: TRBV15; CDR3 protein: ATSRDPRSNEKLF
J gene: TRBJ2-2; V gene: TRBV7-2; CDR3 protein: ASKVVAGELGELF
J gene: TRBJ2-1; V gene: TRBV28; CDR3 protein: ASSPAGQKRDEQF
J gene: TRBJ2-2; V gene: TRBV12-5; CDR3 protein: ASGSIPGGNTGELF
J gene: TRBJ1-6; V gene: TRBV27; CDR3 protein: ASSLLPGRISSPLH
J gene: TRBJ1-5; V gene: TRBV5-1; CDR3 protein: ASSLDGGPGNQPQH
J gene: TRBJ2-2; V gene: TRBV27; CDR3 protein: ASSSWTSRRPGELF
J gene: TRBJ1-5; V gene: TRBV2; CDR3 protein: ASMGSNNQPQH
J gene: TRBJ2-1; V gene: TRBV18; CDR3 protein: ASSPRLAGLSSYNEQF
J gene: TRBJ2-3; V gene: TRBV5-6; CDR3 protein: ASSLGITDTQY
J gene: TRBJ2-5; V gene: TRBV14; CDR3 protein: ASSQEYTGGETQY
J gene: TRBJ2-3; V gene: TRBV7-2; CDR3 protein: ASSLSETGTDTQY
J gene: NA; V gene: TRBV9; CDR3 protein: ASSQGQGSYEQY
J gene: TRBJ1-2; V gene: TRBV30; CDR3 protein: AWSRQGWSHF
J gene: NA; V gene: TRBV11-2; CDR3 protein: ASSTEFSGRVSYEQY
J gene: TRBJ2-7; V gene: TRBV4-1; CDR3 protein: ASSQPTSGSYEQY
J gene: TRBJ1-5; V gene: TRBV2; CDR3 protein: ASSARQGKQPQH
J gene: TRBJ2-7; V gene: TRBV28; CDR3 protein: ASRSGAWSGNYEQY
J gene: TRBJ1-4; V gene: TRBV30; CDR3 protein: ASVGQGTEKLF
J gene: TRBJ2-1; V gene: TRBV5-1; CDR3 protein: ASSSPGGVHEQF
J gene: TRBJ2-2; V gene: TRBV10-3; CDR3 protein: AITWTSGNTGELF
J gene: TRBJ2-7; V gene: TRBV7-2; CDR3 protein: ASSRLAGGSPNEQY
J gene: TRBJ2-1; V gene: TRBV4-2; CDR3 protein: ASSHLGQGKREQF
J gene: TRBJ2-1; V gene: TRBV5-5; CDR3 protein: ASSLDRGSNEQF
J gene: TRBJ1-1; V gene: TRBV18; CDR3 protein: ASSPEAVMNTEAF
J gene: TRBJ2-3; V gene: TRBV29-1; CDR3 protein: SVEGQGTDTQY
J gene: TRBJ1-2; V gene: TRBV28; CDR3 protein: ASSPGALEYGYT
J gene: TRBJ2-5; V gene: TRBV7-2; CDR3 protein: ASSVGQLYLMETQY